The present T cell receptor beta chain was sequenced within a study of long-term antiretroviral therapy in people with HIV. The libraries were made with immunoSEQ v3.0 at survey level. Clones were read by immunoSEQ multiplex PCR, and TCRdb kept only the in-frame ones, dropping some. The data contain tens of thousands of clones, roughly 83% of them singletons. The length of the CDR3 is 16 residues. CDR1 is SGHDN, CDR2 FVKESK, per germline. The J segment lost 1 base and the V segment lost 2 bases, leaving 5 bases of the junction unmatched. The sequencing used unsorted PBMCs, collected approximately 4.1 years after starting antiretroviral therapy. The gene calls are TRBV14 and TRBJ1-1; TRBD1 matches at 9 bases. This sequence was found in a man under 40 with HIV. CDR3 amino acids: CASSQINRGRNTEAFF. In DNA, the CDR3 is TGTGCCAGCAGCCAAATAAACAGGGGGCGGAACACTGAAGCTTTCTTT.